Below are 25 T cell receptor beta chains sequenced from a single sample in a study of neurological immune-mediated disorders. Each CDR3 protein is one row after TCRdb ran MiXCR on the 5' RACE reads. The table shows approximately 100,000 distinct CDR3 sequences, with 3.5% to 4% occurring only once. Specimen: PBMCs. The source is a young woman with multiple sclerosis.

The sample holds many counts of this clonotype. The chain couples TRBV11-1 to TRBJ1-1; D remains ambiguous. Trimming took off 5 bases at V and 0 bases at J, with 22 bases between the two ends. The CDR3 covers 18 residues. The germline V gene has CDR1 SGHAT and CDR2 FQDESV (reference sequence). CDR3 DNA sequence: TGTGCCAGCAGCATAAGCCGCGGGCAGCCAATCTTGAACACTGAAGCTTTCTTT. Translated, it gives CASSISRGQPILNTEAFF.

The chain uses TRBV19 and TRBJ1-2; no definite D call. V was cut by 6 bases and J by 4 bases, with 15 bases left in between. Germline V CDR1 and CDR2: LNHDA, SQIVND (reference sequence). This CDR3 has 14 amino acids. The CDR3 bases are TGTGCCAGTAGCCAGGATGTCAGCGGCTATGGCTACACCTTC. Its translation: CASSQDVSGYGYTF.

This clonotype was counted many times. The J gene is TRBJ2-7, the V gene TRBV7-2, with unresolved D. Germline CDR1 SGHTA, CDR2 FQGNSA. The V gene lost 1 base and the J gene lost 4 bases, with 14 bases spanning the gap. CDR3 size: 15 residues. The CDR3: CASSLVRQIYYEQYF. The CDR3 DNA sequence: TGTGCCAGCAGCTTAGTTCGGCAGATCTATTACGAGCAGTACTTC.

There are many counts of this clonotype. This chain joins TRBV5-1 and TRBJ1-2, with D possibly TRBD1 on 5 matching bases. This CDR3 has 14 amino acids. The germline V and J ends were trimmed by 2 bases and 5 bases, with 13 bases remaining between them. Germline CDR1 reads SGHRS; CDR2 reads YFSETQ. CDR3 coding DNA: TGCGCCAGCAGCTTTGGGGCGGACTCTTATGGCTACACCTTC. Translated, it gives CASSFGADSYGYTF.

This clonotype has a count of ten or more. V gene TRBV4-1 combines with J gene TRBJ2-3, with 7 bases fitting TRBD2. The J segment lost 1 base and the V segment lost 1 base, leaving 5 bases of the junction unmatched. This CDR3 region has 16 residues. Germline lookup yields CDR1 MGHRA and CDR2 YSYEKL. CDR3 amino acids: CASSQGPSGGTDTQYF. Here the CDR3 DNA reads TGCGCCAGCAGCCAAGGGCCGAGCGGGGGCACAGATACGCAGTATTTT.

This clonotype was picked up many times. The chain combines TRBV5-1 with TRBJ1-2, with D possibly being TRBD1 (5 bases). With 0 bases removed from V and 4 bases from J, the gap between germline ends came to 10 bases. The CDR3 totals 14 residues. Germline CDR1 reads SGHRS; CDR2 reads YFSETQ. CDR3 amino acids: CASSLVQGGYGYTF. The DNA for the CDR3 is TGCGCCAGCAGCTTGGTTCAGGGCGGCTATGGCTACACCTTC.

This clonotype showed up many times. The chain combines TRBV7-9 with TRBJ2-5; 7 bases match TRBD2. The CDR3 runs 14 residues. The trim removed 3 bases at V and 2 bases at J, leaving 3 bases unmatched. Germline V CDR1 and CDR2: SEHNR, FQNEAQ (reference sequence). The CDR3 sequence is CASSLWGGQETQYF. CDR3 DNA sequence: TGTGCCAGCAGCTTGTGGGGGGGTCAAGAGACCCAGTACTTC. Filled out from reference TRBV7-9 and TRBJ2-5, the complete variable domain reads DTGVSQNPRHKITKRGQNVTFRCDPISEHNRLYWYRQTLGQGPEFLTYFQNEAQLEKSRLLSDRFSAERPKGSFSTLEIQRTEQGDSAMYLCASSLWGGQETQYFGPGTRLLVL.

Ten or more counts support this clonotype. This chain's CDR3 is CSARRLAGGSSYNEQFF. CDR3 bases: TGCAGTGCTAGACGACTAGCGGGGGGGAGCTCCTACAATGAGCAGTTCTTC. The V gene is TRBV20-1, the J gene TRBJ2-1; 14 nucleotides match TRBD2. V shed 2 bases, J shed 0 bases, and the junction held 3 bases outside the gene matches. There are 17 residues in the CDR3. Germline V gene sequence: CDR1 DFQATT, CDR2 SNEGSKA (reference sequence).

This clonotype was recorded many times. V is TRBV7-2 and J is TRBJ1-3; D gene uncertain. This CDR3 is 13 amino acids long. Trimming took 1 base from V and 14 from J, leaving 15 bases between them. Germline CDR1 SGHTA, CDR2 FQGNSA. The CDR3 DNA is TGTGCCAGCAGCTTAGATTTCATTAGTCGGGTATATTTT. Protein product: CASSLDFISRVYF.

Comments on this clonotype: A much larger clone lies one base from this, so it may be a read error. The CDR3 bases are TGCGCCAGCAGCTTTGGGGGAGGAAGTGAAGCTTTCTTT. Protein: CASSFGGGSEAFF. The chain recombines TRBV5-1 with TRBJ1-1; D is possibly TRBD1 (5 bases). The CDR3 runs to 13 residues. The germline V and J ends were trimmed by 2 bases and 7 bases, with 12 bases remaining between them. From germline, CDR1 is SGHRS and CDR2 YFSETQ.

Note on this clonotype: A much larger clone differs from this one at a single base, so this may be a read error. The chain has TRBV3-1 and TRBJ1-1; weak D call: TRBD1 (6 bases). The CDR3 loop spans 15 amino acids. Looked up from germline, CDR1 is LGHDT and CDR2 is YNNKEL (reference sequence). V was shortened by 4 bases and J by 5 bases, with 17 bases between the two germline ends. CDR3 coding DNA: TGTGCCAGCAGCCGACAAGGGGGATACGGAACTGAAGCTTTCTTT. Residues: CASSRQGGYGTEAFF.

Comments on this clonotype: A much larger clone differs from this one at a single base, so this may be a read error. The gene calls are TRBV10-3 and TRBJ1-1, with a possible D match to TRBD1 (5 bases). The CDR3 extends over 12 amino acids. CDR1 ENHRY and CDR2 SYGVKD come from the germline V gene. The CDR3 spells CDIGAFLTEAFF. The CDR3 DNA sequence: TGTGACATCGGGGCCTTTCTCACTGAAGCTTTCTTT.

This clonotype was seen at least ten times. The chain has TRBV6-2 or TRBV6-3 and TRBJ1-5; no firm D call. The ends were cut back, 7 bases at V and 6 bases at J, with 19 bases in the middle. The length of the CDR3 is 15 residues. Germline V CDR1 and CDR2: MNHEY, SVGEGT. This chain's CDR3 is CASTPSIDRGQPQHF. DNA of the CDR3: TGTGCCAGCACCCCATCGATTGACCGGGGTCAGCCCCAGCATTTT.

This clonotype was counted ten times or more. The chain employs TRBV7-2 and TRBJ1-2; TRBD1 matches 10 bases. The CDR3 is made up of 14 amino acids. The V and J ends lost 6 bases and 2 bases, in that order; junction bases with no gene match: 3. Germline CDR1 and CDR2: SGHTA and FQGNSA. CDR3 in DNA: TGTGCCAGCAGGCCGGGACAGGGGAACTATGGCTACACCTTC. Translated, it gives CASRPGQGNYGYTF.

This clonotype occurred many times. The chain carries TRBV20-1 and TRBJ2-2; D perhaps matches TRBD1 (6 bases). The CDR3 is made up of 15 amino acids. Trimming stripped 3 bases from V and 4 bases from J, with 15 bases between. Germline assignment: CDR1 DFQATT and CDR2 SNEGSKA (reference sequence). Here the CDR3 DNA reads TGCAGTGCTAGCGACGCAGGGGCGCGCACCGGGGAGCTGTTTTTT. Translation: CSASDAGARTGELFF.

Turning to this clonotype: One junction end does not reproduce the germline sequence, and a read error may be involved. The chain links TRBV28 to TRBJ1-1; D gene ambiguous. CDR3 length: 12 amino acids. CDR1 is MDHEN, CDR2 SYDVKM, per germline. CDR3 protein: CDSSILDTEAFF. CDR3 nucleotides: TGTGACAGCAGTATCCTCGACACTGAAGCTTTCTTT.

At least ten counts were recorded for this clonotype. The chain couples TRBV7-8 to TRBJ1-5; no clear D gene. CDR1 is SGHVS and CDR2 is FQNEAQ in the germline V gene. The ends were cut back, 8 bases at V and 0 bases at J, with 8 bases in the middle. This CDR3 has 13 residues. CDR3 region: CASGPYSNQPQHF. The CDR3 coding sequence is TGTGCCAGCGGACCATATAGCAATCAGCCCCAGCATTTT.

This clonotype has just a few counts. Just one base apart from a much larger clone, this may be a read error. No conserved phenylalanine or tryptophan ends this CDR3, so it is likely a read error. The J gene is TRBJ1-2, the V gene TRBV14; D is unresolved. The germline CDR1 and CDR2 sequences are SGHDN and FVKESK. CDR3 length: 14 residues. Trimming took 1 base from V and 3 from J, leaving 9 bases between them. CDR3 residues: CASSQVDGDYGYTI. CDR3 bases: TGTGCCAGCAGCCAAGTGGACGGAGACTATGGCTACACCATC.

This clonotype was counted many times. The chain uses TRBV5-5 and TRBJ2-5; D gene unclear. The CDR3 extends over 14 amino acids. Trimming took 6 bases from V and 5 from J, leaving 17 bases between them. Germline V gene data show CDR1 as SGHKS and CDR2 as YYEKEE (reference sequence). CDR3 DNA sequence: TGTGCCAGCATGTATACCTCGGGCGGCGAGACCCAGTACTTC. Translation gives CASMYTSGGETQYF.

This clonotype was recorded many times. The J gene is TRBJ2-3, the V gene TRBV12-3 or TRBV12-4; 14 bases align to TRBD2. After removal of 5 bases from V and 8 bases from J, the junction contained 3 bases not matched to a gene. CDR3 length: 14 amino acids. CDR3 loop: CASSPGLAGGTQYF. The CDR3 region has the DNA TGTGCCAGCAGTCCAGGACTAGCGGGGGGTACGCAGTATTTT.

At least ten counts were recorded for this clonotype. This rearrangement joins TRBV5-1 to TRBJ2-6; D remains ambiguous. V was clipped by 1 base and J by 4 bases, with 12 bases between them. This CDR3 spans 16 amino acids. Germline CDR1 and CDR2: SGHRS and YFSETQ. CDR3 sequence (DNA): TGCGCCAGCAGCTTGTCGACAACAGAGGGGGCCAACGTCCTGACTTTC. It specifies CASSLSTTEGANVLTF.

This clonotype has at least ten counts. This chain links TRBV15 with TRBJ1-6; D is perhaps TRBD1 (5 bases). V lost 1 base to trimming and J lost 8 bases, with 9 bases between them. Germline CDR1 LNHNV, CDR2 YYDKDF (reference sequence). This CDR3 has 14 residues. The CDR3 here is CATSRVMGDSPLHF. The DNA for the CDR3 is TGTGCCACCAGCAGAGTCATGGGGGATTCACCCCTCCACTTT.

In its sample, this clonotype was seen many times. The CDR3 sequence is CAIRGTDSPLHF. In DNA, the CDR3 is TGTGCCATCAGAGGGACCGATTCACCCCTCCACTTT. The V call is TRBV10-3, the J call TRBJ1-6, with D possibly TRBD1 on 5 matching bases. V lost 6 bases, J lost 8 bases, and 8 bases lay in between. Germline CDR1 reads ENHRY; CDR2 reads SYGVKD. The CDR3 extends over 12 amino acids.

This clonotype was counted many times. This sequence joins TRBV4-2 and TRBJ1-5; D unresolved. Trimming left V 8 bases short and J 1 base short, with 15 bases between. The CDR3 is 15 residues long. CDR1 and CDR2 (germline): LGHNA, YNFKEQ. CDR3 sequence reads: CASGIEGRSNQPQHF. The CDR3 nucleotides read TGTGCCAGCGGTATAGAGGGCAGGAGCAATCAGCCCCAGCATTTT.

This clonotype was found many times. The chain joins TRBV5-5 to TRBJ2-7; D unresolved. This CDR3 spans 14 amino acids. Germline V gene sequence: CDR1 SGHKS, CDR2 YYEKEE (reference sequence). V was cut by 1 base and J by 1 base, with 9 bases left in between. In DNA form, the CDR3 reads TGTGCCAGCAGCTTGTTTGAACCATCCTACGAGCAGTACTTC. Translated: CASSLFEPSYEQYF. The complete variable domain, with remaining parts taken from reference TRBV5-5 and TRBJ2-7, reads DAGVTQSPTHLIKTRGQQVTLRCSPISGHKSVSWYQQVLGQGPQFIFQYYEKEERGRGNFPDRFSARQFPNYSSELNVNALLLGDSALYLCASSLFEPSYEQYFGPGTRLTVT.